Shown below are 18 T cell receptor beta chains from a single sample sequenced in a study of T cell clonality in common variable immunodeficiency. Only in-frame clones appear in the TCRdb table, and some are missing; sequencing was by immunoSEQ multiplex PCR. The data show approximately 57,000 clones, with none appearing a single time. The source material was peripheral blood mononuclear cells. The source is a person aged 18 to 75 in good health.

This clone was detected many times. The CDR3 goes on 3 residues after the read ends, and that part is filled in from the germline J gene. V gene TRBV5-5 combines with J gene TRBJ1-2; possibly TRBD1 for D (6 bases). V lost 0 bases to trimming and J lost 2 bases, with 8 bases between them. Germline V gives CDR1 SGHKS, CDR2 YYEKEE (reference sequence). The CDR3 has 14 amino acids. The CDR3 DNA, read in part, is TGTGCCAGCAGCTTGGGGACAGTAAACTATGGC. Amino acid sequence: CASSLGTVNYG. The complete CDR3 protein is CASSLGTVNYGYTF.

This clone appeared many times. The CDR3 region is CASSLFRGPDEKLFF. The part of the CDR3 DNA that was read is TGTGCCAGCAGCTTGTTTAGGGGCCCGGATGAAAAA. The gene calls are TRBV5-5 and TRBJ1-4; a possible D gene is TRBD1 (5 bases). Read sequence stops 3 residues before the CDR3 end, and the germline J gene provides the missing end. This CDR3 region has 15 residues. From germline, CDR1 is SGHKS and CDR2 YYEKEE (reference sequence). V gave up 1 base and J gave up 6 bases, with 13 bases separating them.

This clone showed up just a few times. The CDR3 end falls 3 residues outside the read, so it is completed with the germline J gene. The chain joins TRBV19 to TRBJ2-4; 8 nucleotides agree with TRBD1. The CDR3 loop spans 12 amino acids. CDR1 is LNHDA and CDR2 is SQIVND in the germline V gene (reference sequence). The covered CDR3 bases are TGTGCCGGCTACAGGGGGAACTATGGT. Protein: CAGYRGNYG. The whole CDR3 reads CAGYRGNYGQYF.

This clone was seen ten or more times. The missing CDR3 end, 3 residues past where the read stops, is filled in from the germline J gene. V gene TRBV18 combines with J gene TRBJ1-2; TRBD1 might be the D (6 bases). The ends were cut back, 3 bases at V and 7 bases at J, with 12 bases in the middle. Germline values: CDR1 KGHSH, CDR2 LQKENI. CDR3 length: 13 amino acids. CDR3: CASSPTGRGGYTF. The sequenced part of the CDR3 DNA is TGTGCCAGCTCACCTACAGGGAGGGGTGGC.

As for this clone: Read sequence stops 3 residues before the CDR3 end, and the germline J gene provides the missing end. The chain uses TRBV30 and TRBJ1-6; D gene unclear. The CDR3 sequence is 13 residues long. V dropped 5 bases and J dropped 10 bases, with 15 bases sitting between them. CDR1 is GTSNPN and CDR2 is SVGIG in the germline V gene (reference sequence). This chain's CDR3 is CAWGLSGVSPLHF. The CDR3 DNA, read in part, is TGTGCCTGGGGATTATCCGGGGTGTCACCC.

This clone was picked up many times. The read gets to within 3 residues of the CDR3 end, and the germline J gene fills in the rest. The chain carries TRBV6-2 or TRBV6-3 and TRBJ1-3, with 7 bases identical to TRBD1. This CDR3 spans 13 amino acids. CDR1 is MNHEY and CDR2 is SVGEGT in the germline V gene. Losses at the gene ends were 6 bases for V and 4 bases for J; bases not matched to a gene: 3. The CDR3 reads CASRMGQGNTIYF. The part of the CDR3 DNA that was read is TGTGCCAGCAGAATGGGACAGGGAAACACC.

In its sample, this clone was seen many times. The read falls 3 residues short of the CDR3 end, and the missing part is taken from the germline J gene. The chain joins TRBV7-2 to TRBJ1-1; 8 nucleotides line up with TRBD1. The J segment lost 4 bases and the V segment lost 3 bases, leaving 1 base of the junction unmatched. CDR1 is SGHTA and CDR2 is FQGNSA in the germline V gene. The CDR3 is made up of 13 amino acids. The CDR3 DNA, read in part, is TGTGCCAGCAGCTTCAGGGGGCGCACTGAA. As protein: CASSFRGRTE. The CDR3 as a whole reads CASSFRGRTEAFF.

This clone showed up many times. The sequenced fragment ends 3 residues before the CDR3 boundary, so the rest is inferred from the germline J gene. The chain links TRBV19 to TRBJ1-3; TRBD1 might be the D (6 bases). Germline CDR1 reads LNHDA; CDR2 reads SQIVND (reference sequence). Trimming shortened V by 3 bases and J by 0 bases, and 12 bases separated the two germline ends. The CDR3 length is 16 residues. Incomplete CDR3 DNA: TGTGCCAGTAGTATCAGGGGTGCAAGCTCTGGAAACACC. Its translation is CASSIRGASSGNT. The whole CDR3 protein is CASSIRGASSGNTIYF. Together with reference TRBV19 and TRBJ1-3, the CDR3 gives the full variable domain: DGGITQSPKYLFRKEGQNVTLSCEQNLNHDAMYWYRQDPGQGLRLIYYSQIVNDFQKGDIAEGYSVSREKKESFPLTVTSAQKNPTAFYLCASSIRGASSGNTIYFGEGSWLTVV.

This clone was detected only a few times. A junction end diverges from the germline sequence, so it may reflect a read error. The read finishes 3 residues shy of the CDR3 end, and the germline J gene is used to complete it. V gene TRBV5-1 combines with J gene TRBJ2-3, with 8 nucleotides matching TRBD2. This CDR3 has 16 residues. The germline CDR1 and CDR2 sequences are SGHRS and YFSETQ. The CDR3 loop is CASSLVGLAGTETQYF. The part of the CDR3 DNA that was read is TGCGCCAGCAGCTTGGTCGGCCTAGCGGGTACAGAGACG.

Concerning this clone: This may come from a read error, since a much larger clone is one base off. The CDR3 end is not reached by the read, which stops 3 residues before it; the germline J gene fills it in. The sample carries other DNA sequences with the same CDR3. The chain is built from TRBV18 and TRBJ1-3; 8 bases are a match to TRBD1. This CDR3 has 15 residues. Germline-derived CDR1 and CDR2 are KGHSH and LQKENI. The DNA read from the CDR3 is TGTGCCAGCTCACCTTCAGGGGGCTCTGGAAACACT. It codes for CASSPSGGSGNT. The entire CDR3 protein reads CASSPSGGSGNTIYF.

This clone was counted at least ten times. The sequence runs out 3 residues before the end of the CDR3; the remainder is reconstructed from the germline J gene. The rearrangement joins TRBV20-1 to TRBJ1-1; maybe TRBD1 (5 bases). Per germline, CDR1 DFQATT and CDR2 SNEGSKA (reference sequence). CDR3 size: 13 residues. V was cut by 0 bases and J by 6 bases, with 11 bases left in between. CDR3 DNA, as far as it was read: TGCAGTGCTAGAGATGGAGGGGTGCCTGAA. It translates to CSARDGGVPE. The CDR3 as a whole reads CSARDGGVPEAFF.

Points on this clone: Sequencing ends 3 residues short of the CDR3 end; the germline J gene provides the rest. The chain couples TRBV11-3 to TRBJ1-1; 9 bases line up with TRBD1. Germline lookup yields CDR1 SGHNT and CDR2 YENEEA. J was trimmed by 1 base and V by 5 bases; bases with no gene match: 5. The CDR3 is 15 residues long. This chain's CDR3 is CASSTGGSENTEAFF. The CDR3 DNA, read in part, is TGTGCCAGCAGCACAGGGGGCTCCGAGAACACTGAA.

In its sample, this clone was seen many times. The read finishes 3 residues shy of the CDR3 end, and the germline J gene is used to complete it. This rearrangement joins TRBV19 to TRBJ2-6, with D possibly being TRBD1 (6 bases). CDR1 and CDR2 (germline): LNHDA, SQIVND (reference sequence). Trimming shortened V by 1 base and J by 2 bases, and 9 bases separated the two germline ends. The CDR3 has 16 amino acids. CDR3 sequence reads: CASSIGGQTGANVLTF. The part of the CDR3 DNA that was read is TGTGCCAGTAGTATAGGCGGACAGACTGGGGCCAACGTC.

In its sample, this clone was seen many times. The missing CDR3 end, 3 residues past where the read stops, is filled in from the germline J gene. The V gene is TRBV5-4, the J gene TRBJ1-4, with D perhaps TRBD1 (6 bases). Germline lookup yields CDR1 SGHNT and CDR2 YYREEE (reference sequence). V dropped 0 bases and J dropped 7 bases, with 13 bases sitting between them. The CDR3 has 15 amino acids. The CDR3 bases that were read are TGTGCCAGCAGCTTGGGAGGGGGTCTAGGTGAAAAA. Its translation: CASSLGGGLGEK. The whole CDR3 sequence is CASSLGGGLGEKLFF.

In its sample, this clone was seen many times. CDR3 DNA, as far as it was read: TGCAGTGCTAGAGATCTGCTAGCGGGGGACACCGGGGAG. Protein: CSARDLLAGDTGE. The entire CDR3 protein is CSARDLLAGDTGELFF. The V and J genes are TRBV20-1 and TRBJ2-2; 10 nucleotides match TRBD2. The missing CDR3 end, 3 residues past where the read stops, is filled in from the germline J gene. V dropped 0 bases and J dropped 3; count of bases not matched to a gene: 4. This CDR3 comprises 16 residues. Germline lookup yields CDR1 DFQATT and CDR2 SNEGSKA (reference sequence).

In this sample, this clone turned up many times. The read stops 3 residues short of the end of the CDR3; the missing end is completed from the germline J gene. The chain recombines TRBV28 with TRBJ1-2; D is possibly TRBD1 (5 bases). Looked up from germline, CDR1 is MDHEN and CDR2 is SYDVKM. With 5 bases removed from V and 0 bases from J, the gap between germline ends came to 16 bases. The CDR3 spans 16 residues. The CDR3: CASSKMQGAANYGYTF. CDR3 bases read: TGTGCCAGCAGTAAGATGCAGGGAGCCGCTAACTATGGC.

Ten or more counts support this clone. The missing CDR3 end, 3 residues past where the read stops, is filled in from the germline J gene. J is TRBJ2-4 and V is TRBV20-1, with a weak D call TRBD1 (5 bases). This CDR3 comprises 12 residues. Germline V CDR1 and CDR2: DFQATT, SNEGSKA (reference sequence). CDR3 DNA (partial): TGCAGTGCTAGAGGAATAGAAGGGGAT. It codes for CSARGIEGD. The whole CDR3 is CSARGIEGDQYF.

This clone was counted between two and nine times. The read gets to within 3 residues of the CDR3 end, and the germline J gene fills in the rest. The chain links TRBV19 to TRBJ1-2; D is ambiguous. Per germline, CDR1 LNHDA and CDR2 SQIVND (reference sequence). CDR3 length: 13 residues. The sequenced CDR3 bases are TGTGCCAGTAGTCCCAGGCTCGCTTGGGGC. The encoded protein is CASSPRLAWG. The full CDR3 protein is CASSPRLAWGYTF.